The rows below give T cell receptor beta chains drawn from one sample of a study of T cells after yellow fever vaccination. TCRdb called the 5' RACE reads again in MiXCR, with one record for every CDR3 protein. This sample has approximately 610,000 distinct CDR3 sequences, with roughly a sixth found just once. Material: PBMCs, obtained 4 to 6 days after the first yellow fever vaccination. These receptors were taken from a man younger than 30 who received the YFV17D yellow fever vaccine. Each CDR3 is given with its conserved first and last residue. The D gene is left open where the match is weak. Size tells how often a clone was seen (once, few, many) or the class of an expanded clone, and some rows leave it out.

V gene: TRBV7-7
J gene: TRBJ2-1
D gene: NA
clone size: few
CDR3 protein: CASSPERGNEQFF
CDR3 DNA: TGTGCTAGCAGCCCCGAAAGGGGCAATGAGCAGTTCTTC

V gene: TRBV5-1
J gene: TRBJ1-2
D gene: NA
clone size: many
CDR3 protein: CASSFGAGQGNGYTF
CDR3 DNA: TGCGCCAGCAGCTTTGGCGCAGGGCAAGGAAATGGCTACACCTTC

V gene: TRBV20-1
J gene: TRBJ1-5
D gene: NA
clone size: NA
CDR3 protein: CSARGPNQPQHF
CDR3 DNA: TGCAGTGCGAGAGGCCCCAATCAGCCCCAGCATTTT

V gene: TRBV27
J gene: TRBJ1-6
D gene: TRBD1
clone size: NA
CDR3 protein: CASRVTGGFSPLHF
CDR3 DNA: TGTGCCAGCAGGGTGACAGGGGGCTTCTCACCCCTCCACTTT

V gene: TRBV20-1
J gene: TRBJ1-6
D gene: NA
clone size: NA
CDR3 protein: CSATGTLSSSPLHF
CDR3 DNA: TGCAGTGCTACCGGGACGCTCTCATCTTCACCCCTCCACTTT

V gene: TRBV29-1
J gene: TRBJ1-4
D gene: NA
clone size: NA
CDR3 protein: CSVEDTVPAGPEKLFF
CDR3 DNA: TGCAGCGTTGAAGATACAGTGCCGGCAGGCCCGGAAAAACTGTTTTTT

V gene: TRBV7-9
J gene: TRBJ2-4
D gene: TRBD2
clone size: medium-sized
CDR3 protein: CASSLVQRGKNIQYF
CDR3 DNA: TGTGCCAGCAGCTTAGTGCAGCGGGGAAAAAACATTCAGTACTTC

V gene: TRBV5-6
J gene: TRBJ1-1
D gene: NA
clone size: NA
CDR3 protein: CASSLPGGGTEAFF
CDR3 DNA: TGTGCCAGCAGCTTGCCGGGGGGCGGCACTGAAGCTTTCTTT

V gene: TRBV6-2/TRBV6-3
J gene: TRBJ1-5
D gene: TRBD1
clone size: few
CDR3 protein: CASSSQGASQPQHF
CDR3 DNA: TGTGCCAGCAGCTCACAGGGGGCGAGTCAGCCCCAGCATTTT

V gene: TRBV5-1
J gene: TRBJ1-1
D gene: NA
clone size: many
CDR3 protein: CASSLDGPPITEAFF
CDR3 DNA: TGCGCCAGCAGCTTGGATGGGCCGCCCATCACTGAAGCTTTCTTT

V gene: TRBV4-3
J gene: TRBJ2-1
D gene: NA
clone size: few
CDR3 protein: CASSQNRLDNEQFF
CDR3 DNA: TGCGCCAGCAGCCAAAACAGGTTGGACAATGAGCAGTTCTTC

V gene: TRBV6-1
J gene: TRBJ2-2
D gene: TRBD1
clone size: few
CDR3 protein: CANNRGPGMTGELFF
CDR3 DNA: TGTGCCAACAACAGGGGGCCAGGCATGACCGGGGAGCTGTTTTTT

V gene: TRBV7-2
J gene: TRBJ1-5
D gene: NA
clone size: few
CDR3 protein: CASSFSENQPQHF
CDR3 DNA: TGTGCCAGCAGCTTTTCAGAGAATCAGCCCCAGCATTTT

V gene: TRBV6-1
J gene: TRBJ1-6
D gene: TRBD1
clone size: NA
CDR3 protein: CASATGGAPTDSPLHF
CDR3 DNA: TGTGCCAGTGCGACAGGGGGCGCCCCGACGGATTCACCCCTCCACTTT

V gene: TRBV18
J gene: TRBJ2-1
D gene: NA
clone size: few
CDR3 protein: CASSPTRDEQFF
CDR3 DNA: TGTGCCAGCTCACCAACGCGTGATGAGCAGTTCTTC

V gene: TRBV5-1
J gene: TRBJ2-7
D gene: NA
clone size: few
CDR3 protein: CASSFAPGEGSYEQYF
CDR3 DNA: TGCGCCAGCAGCTTCGCCCCAGGGGAGGGTTCCTACGAGCAGTACTTC

V gene: TRBV27
J gene: TRBJ1-2
D gene: TRBD1
clone size: few
CDR3 protein: CASSSPFDRAGGGYTF
CDR3 DNA: TGTGCCAGCAGTTCCCCATTCGACAGGGCAGGAGGGGGCTACACCTTC

V gene: TRBV27
J gene: TRBJ2-7
D gene: TRBD2
clone size: few
CDR3 protein: CASQRGGPYGREQYF
CDR3 DNA: TGTGCCAGCCAGCGCGGGGGGCCCTACGGCCGCGAGCAGTACTTC

V gene: TRBV11-2
J gene: TRBJ1-2
D gene: TRBD1
clone size: few
CDR3 protein: CASSLYHQGGSYGYTF
CDR3 DNA: TGTGCCAGCAGCTTATATCATCAAGGGGGCTCGTATGGCTACACCTTC

V gene: TRBV6-2/TRBV6-3
J gene: TRBJ2-7
D gene: NA
clone size: few
CDR3 protein: CASSYRFEQYF
CDR3 DNA: TGTGCCAGCAGTTACAGGTTCGAGCAGTACTTC

V gene: TRBV20-1
J gene: TRBJ2-3
D gene: NA
clone size: NA
CDR3 protein: CSASWGGGQTDTQYF
CDR3 DNA: TGCAGTGCTAGTTGGGGGGGGGGCCAAACAGATACGCAGTATTTT

V gene: TRBV5-1
J gene: TRBJ2-7
D gene: TRBD1
clone size: NA
CDR3 protein: CASSSAGQGPREQYF
CDR3 DNA: TGCGCCAGCAGCTCCGCGGGACAGGGACCACGCGAGCAGTACTTC

V gene: TRBV20-1
J gene: TRBJ2-5
D gene: NA
clone size: NA
CDR3 protein: CSALSYQETQYF
CDR3 DNA: TGCAGTGCCCTCAGTTACCAAGAGACCCAGTACTTC

V gene: TRBV20-1
J gene: TRBJ1-1
D gene: NA
clone size: NA
CDR3 protein: CSAIPRVNTEAFF
CDR3 DNA: TGCAGTGCTATTCCCAGGGTGAACACTGAAGCTTTCTTT

V gene: TRBV6-1
J gene: TRBJ2-1
D gene: NA
clone size: few
CDR3 protein: CASSSGSTHYYNEQFF
CDR3 DNA: TGTGCCAGCAGCTCTGGATCTACCCATTACTACAATGAGCAGTTCTTC

V gene: TRBV5-5
J gene: TRBJ1-1
D gene: NA
clone size: NA
CDR3 protein: CASRSFPQEMNTEAFF
CDR3 DNA: TGTGCCAGCCGCTCTTTCCCTCAAGAGATGAACACTGAAGCTTTCTTT

V gene: TRBV10-3
J gene: TRBJ1-3
D gene: NA
clone size: NA
CDR3 protein: CAIGQLSGNTIYF
CDR3 DNA: TGTGCCATCGGACAACTCTCTGGAAACACCATATATTTT

V gene: TRBV10-3
J gene: TRBJ2-1
D gene: TRBD1
clone size: many
CDR3 protein: CAISESWDRDYNEQFF
CDR3 DNA: TGTGCCATCAGTGAGTCGTGGGACAGGGACTACAATGAGCAGTTCTTC

V gene: TRBV15
J gene: TRBJ2-7
D gene: TRBD1
clone size: NA
CDR3 protein: CATTRDRGAYEQYF
CDR3 DNA: TGTGCCACCACCCGGGACAGGGGGGCCTACGAGCAGTACTTC

V gene: TRBV7-9
J gene: TRBJ2-3
D gene: NA
clone size: NA
CDR3 protein: CASSLKGRGTDTQYF
CDR3 DNA: TGTGCCAGCAGCTTGAAGGGGCGGGGTACAGATACGCAGTATTTT

V gene: TRBV7-6
J gene: TRBJ2-3
D gene: NA
clone size: few
CDR3 protein: CASSPQMGDTQYF
CDR3 DNA: TGTGCCAGCAGCCCACAGATGGGAGATACGCAGTATTTT

V gene: TRBV29-1
J gene: TRBJ2-2
D gene: NA
clone size: NA
CDR3 protein: CSVVPSLPNTGELFF
CDR3 DNA: TGCAGCGTTGTACCCTCTCTCCCGAACACCGGGGAGCTGTTTTTT

V gene: TRBV4-1
J gene: TRBJ2-5
D gene: NA
clone size: NA
CDR3 protein: CASSLLYRKETQYF
CDR3 DNA: TGCGCCAGCAGCCTCCTCTACAGAAAAGAGACCCAGTACTTC

V gene: TRBV15
J gene: TRBJ2-2
D gene: NA
clone size: few
CDR3 protein: CATSRDRQGGELFF
CDR3 DNA: TGTGCCACCAGCAGAGATCGGCAGGGAGGGGAGCTGTTTTTT

V gene: TRBV20-1
J gene: TRBJ1-5
D gene: NA
clone size: few
CDR3 protein: CSASPGQFSNQPQHF
CDR3 DNA: TGCAGTGCTAGTCCGGGGCAGTTTAGCAATCAGCCCCAGCATTTT

V gene: TRBV6-4
J gene: TRBJ2-2
D gene: TRBD2
clone size: NA
CDR3 protein: CASSDRLAALNTGELFF
CDR3 DNA: TGTGCCAGCAGTGATAGGCTAGCGGCCCTGAACACCGGGGAGCTGTTTTTT

V gene: TRBV7-9
J gene: TRBJ1-2
D gene: NA
clone size: NA
CDR3 protein: CASRPGPELLYGYTF
CDR3 DNA: TGTGCCAGCAGGCCGGGACCCGAGCTTCTCTATGGCTACACCTTC

V gene: TRBV4-1
J gene: TRBJ2-1
D gene: TRBD2
clone size: few
CDR3 protein: CASSLGGGAGDNEQFF
CDR3 DNA: TGCGCCAGCAGCCTGGGCGGGGGTGCGGGGGACAATGAGCAGTTCTTC

V gene: TRBV21-1
J gene: TRBJ2-5
D gene: NA
clone size: NA
CDR3 protein: CASSKPAGELLSGTQYF
CDR3 DNA: TGTGCCAGCAGCAAACCGGCGGGGGAGCTCCTCTCGGGGACCCAGTACTTC

V gene: TRBV3-1
J gene: TRBJ2-3
D gene: NA
clone size: many
CDR3 protein: CASSHSGFTDTQYF
CDR3 DNA: TGTGCCAGCAGCCATTCAGGGTTCACAGATACGCAGTATTTT

V gene: TRBV7-2
J gene: TRBJ1-2
D gene: TRBD1
clone size: few
CDR3 protein: CASSLTDRALYGYTF
CDR3 DNA: TGTGCCAGCAGCTTAACGGACAGGGCCTTATATGGCTACACCTTC

V gene: TRBV5-1
J gene: TRBJ1-1
D gene: TRBD1
clone size: NA
CDR3 protein: CASSPGQGATQRRAFF
CDR3 DNA: TGCGCCAGCAGCCCCGGACAGGGGGCGACCCAACGACGGGCTTTCTTT

V gene: TRBV14
J gene: TRBJ2-3
D gene: NA
clone size: few
CDR3 protein: CASSQNFADTQYF
CDR3 DNA: TGTGCCAGCAGCCAAAATTTCGCAGATACGCAGTATTTT

V gene: TRBV7-2
J gene: TRBJ1-1
D gene: TRBD1
clone size: few
CDR3 protein: CASSSTTGGGTEAFF
CDR3 DNA: TGTGCCAGCAGCTCCACTACAGGGGGGGGCACTGAAGCTTTCTTT

V gene: TRBV9
J gene: TRBJ2-5
D gene: TRBD2
clone size: NA
CDR3 protein: CASSVGGGRETQYF
CDR3 DNA: TGTGCCAGCAGCGTCGGGGGGGGGAGGGAGACCCAGTACTTC

V gene: TRBV7-9
J gene: TRBJ1-4
D gene: TRBD1
clone size: NA
CDR3 protein: CASSSTGRREKLFF
CDR3 DNA: TGTGCCAGCAGCTCGACAGGGCGGCGTGAAAAACTGTTTTTT

V gene: TRBV13
J gene: TRBJ2-6
D gene: TRBD2
clone size: NA
CDR3 protein: CASSPGLAGLTTGANVLTF
CDR3 DNA: TGTGCCAGCAGCCCCGGACTAGCGGGGCTGACTACTGGGGCCAACGTCCTGACTTTC

V gene: TRBV12-3/TRBV12-4
J gene: TRBJ2-1
D gene: NA
clone size: many
CDR3 protein: CASSPGGIGYNEQFF
CDR3 DNA: TGTGCCAGCAGTCCAGGGGGGATAGGCTACAATGAGCAGTTCTTC

V gene: TRBV7-3
J gene: TRBJ2-1
D gene: NA
clone size: few
CDR3 protein: CASSLTGMEGDEQFF
CDR3 DNA: TGTGCCAGCAGCTTAACGGGTATGGAGGGGGATGAGCAGTTCTTC

V gene: TRBV6-1
J gene: TRBJ1-6
D gene: NA
clone size: few
CDR3 protein: CASSLRDTLYNSPLHF
CDR3 DNA: TGTGCCAGCAGTCTCCGGGACACCCTGTATAATTCACCCCTCCACTTT

V gene: TRBV10-3
J gene: TRBJ2-3
D gene: NA
clone size: NA
CDR3 protein: CAISESTVRTDTQYF
CDR3 DNA: TGTGCCATCAGTGAGTCGACAGTACGAACAGATACGCAGTATTTT

V gene: TRBV7-2
J gene: TRBJ2-1
D gene: TRBD1
clone size: NA
CDR3 protein: CASSLLRDSGSEQFF
CDR3 DNA: TGTGCCAGCAGCTTACTCCGGGACAGCGGTTCTGAGCAGTTCTTC

V gene: TRBV7-2
J gene: TRBJ2-5
D gene: NA
clone size: NA
CDR3 protein: CASSLAVGKTQYF
CDR3 DNA: TGTGCCAGCAGCTTAGCGGTGGGAAAGACCCAGTACTTC

V gene: TRBV5-1
J gene: TRBJ2-3
D gene: NA
clone size: NA
CDR3 protein: CASSPSLRGWTDTQYF
CDR3 DNA: TGCGCCAGCAGTCCCTCCCTCCGGGGGTGGACAGATACGCAGTATTTT

V gene: TRBV4-1
J gene: TRBJ2-2
D gene: TRBD2
clone size: few
CDR3 protein: CASSQVRGGAWTGELFF
CDR3 DNA: TGCGCCAGCAGCCAAGTCCGCGGGGGGGCATGGACCGGGGAGCTGTTTTTT

V gene: TRBV6-2/TRBV6-3
J gene: TRBJ2-1
D gene: TRBD2
clone size: few
CDR3 protein: CASRLAGSEQFF
CDR3 DNA: TGTGCCAGCAGGCTAGCGGGGAGTGAGCAGTTCTTC

V gene: TRBV20-1
J gene: TRBJ2-1
D gene: TRBD1
clone size: NA
CDR3 protein: CSATSGTGYNEQFF
CDR3 DNA: TGCAGTGCCACCAGCGGGACAGGGTACAATGAGCAGTTCTTC